Each of the 27 T cell receptor beta chains below was sequenced from the same sample in a study of CD8+ T cells in alopecia areata. Extracted RNA was reverse transcribed, and the resulting cDNA served as sequencing template. Profiling relied on immunoSEQ multiplex PCR, and the TCRdb table lists in-frame clones only, not all of them. The sample holds 150,000 to 200,000 clones; roughly 60% are singletons and the top ten take 1.3%. Treatment given: oral pan-JAK inhibitor, 5-10 mg twice daily. Sample: CD4+ T cells sorted from blood, taken between weeks 47 and 50, from a patient treated with tofacitinib. These receptors were obtained from a human donor with alopecia areata.

This clone was observed a single time. The rearrangement links TRBV29-1 to TRBJ2-3; D is unresolved. Germline V gene data show CDR1 as SQVTM and CDR2 as ANQGSEA. The CDR3 extends over 12 amino acids. V was trimmed by 7 bases and J by 6 bases, leaving 14 bases between them. The CDR3 here is CSARISGDTQYF. The CDR3 nucleotides are TGCAGCGCCCGAATTTCTGGGGATACGCAGTATTTT.

V is TRBV29-1 and J is TRBJ1-2, with 8 bases matching TRBD1. The J segment lost 4 bases and the V segment lost 5 bases, leaving 9 bases of the junction unmatched. The CDR3 has 14 residues. Germline V gene data show CDR1 as SQVTM and CDR2 as ANQGSEA. The CDR3 DNA is TGCAGCGTTAGCGGACAGGGAGGTGGCTATGGCTACACCTTC. Translation gives CSVSGQGGGYGYTF.

The rearrangement joins TRBV5-6 to TRBJ1-1; 7 bases align to TRBD1. The CDR3 is 14 amino acids. Germline V gene lookup returns CDR1 SGHDT and CDR2 YYEEEE. The V gene end was trimmed by 1 base and the J gene end by 5 bases; junction bases not matched to a gene: 5. CDR3: CASSLTGVETEAFF. The DNA for the CDR3 is TGTGCCAGCAGCTTGACAGGGGTGGAGACTGAAGCTTTCTTT.

The chain carries TRBV29-1 and TRBJ2-1; 9 bases match TRBD2. Germline-derived CDR1 and CDR2 are SQVTM and ANQGSEA. Trimming took 4 bases from V and 2 from J; bases not matched to a gene: 6. The CDR3 has 15 residues. CDR3 sequence: CSVGTSVPPYNEQFF. For the CDR3, the DNA is TGCAGCGTTGGGACTAGCGTACCCCCCTACAATGAGCAGTTCTTC.

This clone has a handful of counts. The V gene is TRBV5-1, the J gene TRBJ1-1, with D possibly TRBD1 on 5 matching bases. The germline V and J ends were trimmed by 6 bases and 0 bases, with 15 bases remaining between them. Germline CDR1 SGHRS, CDR2 YFSETQ. The CDR3 loop spans 15 amino acids. The CDR3 nucleotides read TGCGCCAGCACTCGACAGTCTATAATGAACACTGAAGCTTTCTTT. It encodes CASTRQSIMNTEAFF. The full variable domain, with the rest looked up from reference TRBV5-1 and TRBJ1-1, is KAGVTQTPRYLIKTRGQQVTLSCSPISGHRSVSWYQQTPGQGLQFLFEYFSETQRNKGNFPGRFSGRQFSNSRSEMNVSTLELGDSALYLCASTRQSIMNTEAFFGQGTRLTVV.

This clone has just a few counts. This CDR3 is CASSDTYNEQFF. In DNA, the CDR3 is TGTGCCAGCAGTGATACCTACAATGAGCAGTTCTTC. This chain connects TRBV6-1 to TRBJ2-1; D uncertain. Trimming cost V 3 bases and J 2 bases, with 2 bases left between them. The CDR3 is 12 amino acids. The V gene's germline CDR1 is MNHNS and CDR2 SASEGT.

The chain uses TRBV5-6 and TRBJ2-7, with 8 nucleotides matching TRBD1. V was clipped by 3 bases and J by 4 bases; unmatched bases: 6. The CDR3 is made up of 14 amino acids. Germline CDR1 is SGHDT and CDR2 is YYEEEE. CDR3 loop: CASSSWTGKYEQYF. In DNA, the CDR3 is TGTGCCAGCAGCTCCTGGACAGGGAAGTACGAGCAGTACTTC.

With respect to this clone: Other DNA variants within this sample encode the same CDR3. This chain joins TRBV7-2 and TRBJ2-3; D unclear. V dropped 1 base and J dropped 1 base, with 6 bases sitting between them. The CDR3 is 14 amino acids. Germline V gene sequence: CDR1 SGHTA, CDR2 FQGNSA. Here the CDR3 DNA reads TGTGCCAGCAGCTTAGTAGGGCGCACAGATACGCAGTATTTT. Translation: CASSLVGRTDTQYF.

This chain links TRBV14 with TRBJ2-1, with D perhaps TRBD1 (6 bases). CDR1 is SGHDN, CDR2 FVKESK, per germline. The CDR3 runs to 16 residues. Trimming left V 4 bases short and J 9 bases short, with 22 bases between. CDR3 DNA sequence: TGTGCCAGCAGCCGGAAGAGACAGGCATTATTGGCTGAGCAGTTCTTC. Amino acids: CASSRKRQALLAEQFF.

The chain has TRBV19 and TRBJ2-3; maybe TRBD2 (6 bases). Germline loops: CDR1 LNHDA, CDR2 SQIVND (reference sequence). The CDR3 runs 16 residues. Trimming pared 2 bases from V and 1 base from J, leaving 13 bases between. Here the CDR3 DNA reads TGTGCCAGTAGTATAAGTTGGGGGGTCGGCACAGATACGCAGTATTTT. Residues: CASSISWGVGTDTQYF.

The genes are TRBV30 and TRBJ2-7; possibly TRBD1 for D (6 bases). Germline CDR1 GTSNPN, CDR2 SVGIG (reference sequence). The ends were cut back, 1 base at V and 3 bases at J, with 10 bases in the middle. The CDR3 totals 13 residues. CDR3 in DNA: TGTGCCTGGAGTGAGGACAGAGGCTACGAGCAGTACTTC. This codes for CAWSEDRGYEQYF.

This clone was found a few times. The chain is built from TRBV7-2 and TRBJ1-5; D is unresolved. CDR1 SGHTA and CDR2 FQGNSA come from the germline V gene. Between the trimmed V and J ends, which lost 1 base and 9 bases, there was a span of 13 bases. This CDR3 has 14 amino acids. CDR3 bases: TGTGCCAGCAGCTTAGGGCAGAACACCTCGCCCCAGCATTTT. This codes for CASSLGQNTSPQHF.

This rearrangement joins TRBV9 to TRBJ2-2; D not resolved. This CDR3 contains 12 residues. Germline CDR1 and CDR2: SGDLS and YYNGEE. V lost 4 bases to trimming and J lost 7 bases, with 8 bases between them. In DNA, the CDR3 is TGTGCCAGCAGCCCCCTCGGCGGGGAGCTGTTTTTT. Translating gives CASSPLGGELFF.

This clone was observed a few times. The chain employs TRBV7-9 and TRBJ2-7; 8 nucleotides align to TRBD2. In germline, CDR1 is SEHNR, CDR2 FQNEAQ (reference sequence). V lost 4 bases, J lost 6 bases, and 2 bases stayed unmatched. This CDR3 spans 12 amino acids. CDR3 nucleotides: TGTGCCAGCAGCTCGCTAGCGGGCGAGCAGTACTTC. This sequence encodes CASSSLAGEQYF.

This chain joins TRBV7-6 and TRBJ1-2; 8 bases agree with TRBD1. V dropped 5 bases and J dropped 4; count of bases not matched to a gene: 9. This CDR3 is built from 15 residues. Germline V gives CDR1 SGHVS, CDR2 FNYEAQ. CDR3 bases: TGTGCCAGCAGCCCACAGGACAGGGTAGTCTATGGCTACACCTTC. Translated, it gives CASSPQDRVVYGYTF.

The chain recombines TRBV29-1 with TRBJ2-1; 7 nucleotides line up with TRBD2. The CDR3 is 12 residues long. Germline lookup yields CDR1 SQVTM and CDR2 ANQGSEA. V shed 7 bases and J 9 bases; nucleotides not matched to a gene: 9. The CDR3 region has the DNA TGCAGCGCCGCGGGGGAAGCAAGTGAGCAGTTCTTC. This sequence encodes CSAAGEASEQFF.

V usage is TRBV29-1 and J usage is TRBJ2-6, with D perhaps assigned TRBD1 or TRBD2 (5 bases each). This CDR3 comprises 14 residues. Germline V gives CDR1 SQVTM, CDR2 ANQGSEA. Deletions cut 3 bases from V and 2 bases from J, with 8 bases between. Here the CDR3 DNA reads TGCAGCGTTGATGTGGGGGCTGGGGCCAACGTCCTGACTTTC. This translates into CSVDVGAGANVLTF. Filled out from reference TRBV29-1 and TRBJ2-6, the complete variable domain reads SAVISQKPSRDICQRGTSLTIQCQVDSQVTMMFWYRQQPGQSLTLIATANQGSEATYESGFVIDKFPISRPNLTFSTLTVSNMSPEDSSIYLCSVDVGAGANVLTFGAGSRLTVL.

The chain combines TRBV30 with TRBJ1-6, with 8 bases aligning to TRBD1. This CDR3 contains 15 residues. Per germline, CDR1 GTSNPN and CDR2 SVGIG (reference sequence). Trimming cost V 2 bases and J 10 bases; bases outside gene matches: 10. In DNA, the CDR3 is TGTGCCTGGAGTTTCGACAGGGGCGGTTCCTCACCCCTCCACTTT. It translates to CAWSFDRGGSSPLHF.

J is TRBJ1-1 and V is TRBV6-6; TRBD1 agrees at 8 bases. Germline CDR1 reads MNHNY; CDR2 reads SVGAGI (reference sequence). The CDR3 spans 14 residues. Losses at the gene ends were 8 bases for V and 2 bases for J; bases not matched to a gene: 7. CDR3 loop: CASGGTGPNTEAFF. The CDR3 bases are TGTGCCAGCGGAGGGACAGGCCCCAACACTGAAGCTTTCTTT.

The rearrangement joins TRBV29-1 to TRBJ2-5, with D possibly TRBD1 on 6 matching bases. Germline CDR1 reads SQVTM; CDR2 reads ANQGSEA. Trimming removed 6 bases from V and 5 bases from J, with 16 bases in between. The length of the CDR3 is 13 residues. The CDR3 coding sequence is TGCAGCGTGGCTACAGGGTTGGCGGAGACCCAGTACTTC. This sequence encodes CSVATGLAETQYF. Filled out from reference TRBV29-1 and TRBJ2-5, the complete variable domain reads SAVISQKPSRDICQRGTSLTIQCQVDSQVTMMFWYRQQPGQSLTLIATANQGSEATYESGFVIDKFPISRPNLTFSTLTVSNMSPEDSSIYLCSVATGLAETQYFGPGTRLLVL.

The CDR3 reads CASSSGGRGGSYEQYF. In DNA, the CDR3 is TGCGCCAGCAGCTCGGGGGGGCGAGGCGGCTCCTACGAGCAGTACTTC. The chain carries TRBV5-1 and TRBJ2-7, with 8 nucleotides matching TRBD2. Germline V lookup: CDR1 SGHRS, CDR2 YFSETQ. The CDR3 totals 16 residues. With V trimmed by 3 bases and J by 0 bases, 8 bases remained unmatched.

The chain couples TRBV12-5 to TRBJ2-5; possible D gene TRBD2, 5 bases. Germline V gives CDR1 LGHNT, CDR2 FRNRAP. The CDR3 is made up of 15 amino acids. Trimming removed 9 bases from V and 2 bases from J, with 19 bases in between. The CDR3 protein is CASELGKAPQETQYF. CDR3 sequence (DNA): TGTGCTAGCGAACTAGGAAAGGCGCCTCAAGAGACCCAGTACTTC.

The V gene is TRBV2, the J gene TRBJ2-7, with TRBD1 matching over 7 bases. Trimming cost V 6 bases and J 2 bases; bases outside gene matches: 10. The CDR3 runs to 15 residues. Germline-derived CDR1 and CDR2 are SNHLY and FYNNEI. The CDR3 DNA reads as TGTGCCAGCAGGTACGGACAGGATTTAACCTACGAGCAGTACTTC. Translation: CASRYGQDLTYEQYF. The full variable domain, its missing parts supplied by reference TRBV2 and TRBJ2-7, is EPEVTQTPSHQVTQMGQEVILRCVPISNHLYFYWYRQILGQKVEFLVSFYNNEISEKSEIFDDQFSVERPDGSNFTLKIRSTKLEDSAMYFCASRYGQDLTYEQYFGPGTRLTVT.

Regarding this clone: Other DNA sequences in the same sample also yield this CDR3. The gene calls are TRBV29-1 and TRBJ1-5; the D is unclear. Germline V CDR1 and CDR2: SQVTM, ANQGSEA. V was cut by 4 bases and J by 0 bases, with 7 bases left in between. CDR3 length: 13 residues. This CDR3 reads CSVGENSNQPQHF. The CDR3 DNA is TGCAGCGTTGGCGAAAATAGCAATCAGCCCCAGCATTTT.

The chain combines TRBV30 with TRBJ2-3; TRBD2 aligns across 8 bases. Germline assignment: CDR1 GTSNPN and CDR2 SVGIG (reference sequence). J gave up 6 bases and V 3 bases, and 8 bases lay outside the gene matches. This CDR3 has 14 residues. CDR3 sequence: CAWSLGGGSDTQYF. CDR3 nucleotides: TGTGCCTGGAGCCTAGGCGGGGGGTCGGATACGCAGTATTTT.

The chain couples TRBV6-5 to TRBJ2-1, with D hard to call. V lost 3 bases and J 6 bases, leaving 3 bases between the germline ends. Per the germline V gene, CDR1 is MNHEY and CDR2 is SVGAGI. There are 11 residues in the CDR3. CDR3 sequence: CASSYFNEQFF. The DNA of the CDR3 is TGTGCCAGCAGTTATTTCAATGAGCAGTTCTTC.

This chain links TRBV5-1 with TRBJ2-3, with D possibly matching TRBD2 (7 bases). Trimming took 5 bases from V and 6 from J, leaving 16 bases between them. This CDR3 region has 14 residues. CDR1 is SGHRS, CDR2 YFSETQ, per germline. This CDR3 reads CASRPRGAEDTQYF. CDR3 nucleotides: TGCGCCAGCAGACCCCGGGGGGCGGAGGATACGCAGTATTTT.